One sample yielded the 27 T cell receptor beta chains listed below, sequenced in a study of cytomegalovirus exposure and HLA in healthy donors. Use of 60 Vbeta and 13 Jbeta primers characterized the PCR. Profiled with immunoSEQ multiplex PCR; TCRdb holds only in-frame clones, not every one. Found here are 150,000 or so clones, around 78% of them singletons; the top ten hold roughly 1.7%. Material for sequencing was PBMCs. The origin of the receptors is a woman aged 18-29 years in good health and CMV-seronegative.

The genes are TRBV11-3 and TRBJ1-1; TRBD1 aligns across 8 bases. Germline V gene sequence: CDR1 SGHNT, CDR2 YENEEA. J gave up 8 bases and V 2 bases, and 16 bases lay outside the gene matches. The CDR3 totals 17 residues. CDR3 DNA: TGTGCCAGCAGCTTAAGTTTCGGACAGGGAATGACCGGGGAAGCTTTCTTT. Protein product: CASSLSFGQGMTGEAFF.

This clone was detected a few times. The J gene is TRBJ2-3, the V gene TRBV9, with D perhaps TRBD1 (5 bases). The CDR3 is made up of 14 amino acids. Germline-derived CDR1 and CDR2 are SGDLS and YYNGEE. Between the trimmed V and J ends, which lost 3 bases and 1 base, there was a span of 9 bases. The CDR3 spells CASSAQGGTDTQYF. DNA for the CDR3: TGTGCCAGCAGCGCCCAAGGGGGCACAGATACGCAGTATTTT. The full variable domain, completed using reference TRBV9 and TRBJ2-3, is DSGVTQTPKHLITATGQRVTLRCSPRSGDLSVYWYQQSLDQGLQFLIQYYNGEERAKGNILERFSAQQFPDLHSELNLSSLELGDSALYFCASSAQGGTDTQYFGPGTRLTVL.

V usage is TRBV19 and J usage is TRBJ1-2; D gene ambiguous. V dropped 3 bases and J dropped 0 bases, with 11 bases sitting between them. This CDR3 is built from 15 residues. The germline CDR1 and CDR2 sequences are LNHDA and SQIVND (reference sequence). CDR3 coding DNA: TGTGCCAGTAGTATCACCAGGAATGCTAACTATGGCTACACCTTC. This encodes CASSITRNANYGYTF.

The J gene is TRBJ1-6, the V gene TRBV10-3, with TRBD1 as a possible D gene (5 bases). This CDR3 spans 15 amino acids. Germline assignment: CDR1 ENHRY and CDR2 SYGVKD. V was shortened by 0 bases and J by 5 bases, with 8 bases between the two germline ends. The CDR3 region has the DNA TGTGCCATCAGTGAGTCGGGGCAGGATAATTCACCCCTCCACTTT. Residues: CAISESGQDNSPLHF.

Turning to this clone: The junction departs from germline at one end; a sequencing error may be responsible. The CDR3 loop reads CATSRDRGEGPSPF. In nucleotides, the CDR3 is TGTGCCACCAGCAGAGATCGGGGGGAGGGCCCGAGCCCTTTT. The V call is TRBV15, the J call TRBJ1-4, with a possible D match to TRBD1 (5 bases). The germline gives CDR1 LNHNV, CDR2 YYDKDF (reference sequence). The CDR3 sequence is 14 residues long.

The chain joins TRBV5-6 to TRBJ1-2; unclear D gene. Germline CDR1 SGHDT, CDR2 YYEEEE. V lost 0 bases, J lost 5 bases, and 5 bases lay in between. The CDR3 runs to 12 residues. CDR3 coding DNA: TGTGCCAGCAGCTTGGAGCTATATGGCTACACCTTC. It encodes CASSLELYGYTF.

The chain is built from TRBV7-9 and TRBJ2-3; TRBD2 agrees at 13 bases. The CDR3 is made up of 16 amino acids. J gave up 7 bases and V 5 bases, and 9 bases lay outside the gene matches. In germline, CDR1 is SEHNR, CDR2 FQNEAQ (reference sequence). The DNA of the CDR3 is TGTGCCAGCAGCCTAACGTTAGGGACTAGCGGGAATACGCAGTATTTT. Translated: CASSLTLGTSGNTQYF.

This chain links TRBV11-3 with TRBJ2-3, with D possibly matching TRBD1 (7 bases). CDR3 size: 15 residues. Germline-derived CDR1 and CDR2 are SGHNT and YENEEA. Trimming pared 5 bases from V and 8 bases from J, leaving 20 bases between. The CDR3 DNA reads TGTGCCAGCAGCCCCGAGGGGGGTGAGGGGGCTACGCAGTATTTT. Its protein product is CASSPEGGEGATQYF.

This clone appeared a single time. The chain combines TRBV5-4 with TRBJ1-2; perhaps TRBD1 as D (5 bases). Germline CDR1 and CDR2: SGHNT and YYREEE (reference sequence). CDR3 length: 14 amino acids. V was trimmed by 0 bases and J by 7 bases, leaving 13 bases between them. For the CDR3, the DNA is TGTGCCAGCAGCTTGGTCGGGTGGGGGGTTGGCTACACCTTC. Residues: CASSLVGWGVGYTF.

The chain carries TRBV29-1 and TRBJ1-1; D is possibly TRBD1 (5 bases). V lost 6 bases and J lost 7, with 15 bases in between. The germline gives CDR1 SQVTM, CDR2 ANQGSEA. The CDR3 runs 12 residues. The CDR3 spells CSVQGYVGEAFF. The CDR3 coding sequence is TGCAGCGTCCAGGGTTATGTAGGTGAAGCTTTCTTT.

This clone was counted a few times. The genes are TRBV14 and TRBJ1-2; D call uncertain. The CDR3 spans 12 residues. The germline V and J ends were trimmed by 4 bases and 4 bases, with 7 bases remaining between them. Germline assignment: CDR1 SGHDN and CDR2 FVKESK. CDR3 sequence: CASSPYSYGYTF. The DNA for the CDR3 is TGTGCCAGCAGCCCCTATAGCTATGGCTACACCTTC.

The chain uses TRBV19 and TRBJ1-6; D possibly corresponds to TRBD1 (6 bases). V lost 3 bases and J 6 bases, leaving 18 bases between the germline ends. The CDR3 covers 17 residues. Germline-derived CDR1 and CDR2 are LNHDA and SQIVND (reference sequence). CDR3 in amino acids: CASSIHPGERLNSPLHF. As DNA, the CDR3 is TGTGCCAGTAGTATTCACCCAGGGGAAAGACTTAATTCACCCCTCCACTTT.

V gene TRBV2 combines with J gene TRBJ1-2; D remains ambiguous. Between the trimmed V and J ends, which lost 7 bases and 7 bases, there was a span of 16 bases. Germline CDR1 is SNHLY and CDR2 is FYNNEI. This CDR3 contains 13 residues. Here the CDR3 reads CASTGRPVGGYTF. CDR3 nucleotide sequence: TGTGCCAGCACAGGCAGGCCTGTGGGTGGCTACACCTTC. Together with reference TRBV2 and TRBJ1-2, the CDR3 gives the full variable domain: EPEVTQTPSHQVTQMGQEVILRCVPISNHLYFYWYRQILGQKVEFLVSFYNNEISEKSEIFDDQFSVERPDGSNFTLKIRSTKLEDSAMYFCASTGRPVGGYTFGSGTRLTVV.

Only one count was recorded for this clone. The chain is built from TRBV9 and TRBJ2-1; TRBD1 might be the D (6 bases). Trimming stripped 4 bases from V and 7 bases from J, with 12 bases between. CDR3 length: 13 residues. Germline assignment: CDR1 SGDLS and CDR2 YYNGEE. This CDR3 is CASSIHTGNEQFF. The CDR3 bases are TGTGCCAGCAGCATCCACACAGGGAATGAGCAGTTCTTC.

This sequence joins TRBV10-3 and TRBJ1-2, with 8 bases identical to TRBD1. The CDR3 runs 14 residues. V shed 0 bases, J shed 4 bases, and the junction held 1 base outside the gene matches. Germline-derived CDR1 and CDR2 are ENHRY and SYGVKD. CDR3 amino acids: CAISESTGVYGYTF. CDR3 coding DNA: TGTGCCATCAGTGAGTCGACAGGGGTCTATGGCTACACCTTC.

The chain links TRBV10-3 to TRBJ2-7; a weak D match, TRBD2 (5 bases). The CDR3 runs 18 residues. Germline loops: CDR1 ENHRY, CDR2 SYGVKD. V shed 5 bases and J shed 2 bases, with 25 bases lying between them. CDR3 loop: CAISRRAAQADQTYEQYF. The CDR3 bases are TGTGCCATCAGTCGGCGGGCCGCGCAGGCAGATCAGACCTACGAGCAGTACTTC.

This clone was seen a handful of times. The V and J genes are TRBV27 and TRBJ1-4; D gene unclear. Trimming stripped 5 bases from V and 4 bases from J, with 14 bases between. Germline-derived CDR1 and CDR2 are MNHEY and SMNVEV (reference sequence). The CDR3 covers 15 residues. The CDR3 reads CASSTYKQLNEKLFF. The DNA for the CDR3 is TGTGCCAGCAGTACCTACAAACAGCTTAATGAAAAACTGTTTTTT.

V usage is TRBV6-1 and J usage is TRBJ1-1; perhaps TRBD1 as D (6 bases). CDR1 is MNHNS and CDR2 is SASEGT in the germline V gene. Trimming took 6 bases from V and 3 from J, leaving 8 bases between them. The CDR3 loop spans 12 amino acids. The CDR3 DNA sequence: TGTGCCAGCAGGTACAGGGACACTGAAGCTTTCTTT. Protein product: CASRYRDTEAFF.

This chain uses TRBV6-6 with TRBJ1-6; D is possibly TRBD1 (5 bases). The CDR3 totals 12 residues. V lost 4 bases and J 12 bases, leaving 10 bases between the germline ends. CDR1 is MNHNY and CDR2 is SVGAGI in the germline V gene (reference sequence). CDR3 in DNA: TGTGCCAGCAGTTTGTTGACAGTACCCCTCCACTTT. This codes for CASSLLTVPLHF.

The rearrangement uses TRBV4-2 and TRBJ1-1; D is unresolved. The V end lost 3 bases, the J end lost 0 bases, and 11 bases lay between the germline ends. This CDR3 has 15 residues. The germline V gene encodes CDR1 LGHNA and CDR2 YNFKEQ. CDR3 sequence reads: CASSHNGLMNTEAFF. The CDR3 nucleotides are TGTGCCAGCAGCCACAATGGACTGATGAACACTGAAGCTTTCTTT.

This clone appeared a few times. This sequence joins TRBV7-2 and TRBJ1-2; weak D call: TRBD1 (6 bases). From germline, CDR1 is SGHTA and CDR2 FQGNSA. Trimming cost V 6 bases and J 3 bases, with 14 bases left between them. The CDR3 sequence is 14 residues long. CDR3 nucleotides: TGTGCCAGCAGACACAGGGCTAGGGACTATGGCTACACCTTC. It encodes CASRHRARDYGYTF.

In DNA form, the CDR3 reads TGTGCCAGCAGTTATGGGCTAGCGGCAGAGACCCAGTACTTC. This gives the protein CASSYGLAAETQYF. This chain connects TRBV27 to TRBJ2-5; TRBD2 aligns across 7 bases. This CDR3 region has 14 residues. CDR1 MNHEY and CDR2 SMNVEV come from the germline V gene (reference sequence). V gave up 4 bases and J gave up 4 bases; unmatched junction bases: 6.

The V gene is TRBV27, the J gene TRBJ1-5, with a weak D call TRBD1 (5 bases). The CDR3 runs 14 residues. V lost 7 bases and J 5 bases, leaving 15 bases between the germline ends. From germline, CDR1 is MNHEY and CDR2 SMNVEV (reference sequence). CDR3 sequence (DNA): TGTGCCAGCACCCCCGGGCAGGGCCATCAGCCCCAGCATTTT. Amino acid sequence: CASTPGQGHQPQHF.

The rearrangement uses TRBV30 and TRBJ2-4; TRBD2 agrees at 7 bases. There are 13 residues in the CDR3. Germline V CDR1 and CDR2: GTSNPN, SVGIG (reference sequence). Trimming cost V 4 bases and J 3 bases; bases outside gene matches: 3. Written as DNA, the CDR3 is TGTGCCTGGACCGGCGGGGGCAAAAACATTCAGTACTTC. Protein product: CAWTGGGKNIQYF.

The chain is built from TRBV10-2 and TRBJ2-5; 15 bases agree with TRBD2. The ends lost 6 bases at V and 4 bases at J; junction bases unmatched: 3. The CDR3 is made up of 15 amino acids. Germline CDR1 is WSHSY and CDR2 is SAAADI. For the CDR3, the DNA is TGCGCCAGCAGCCTGGGACTAGCGGGAGGAGAGACCCAGTACTTC. It is translated as CASSLGLAGGETQYF.

The chain uses TRBV7-9 and TRBJ1-4; D is uncertain. Trimming pared 4 bases from V and 6 bases from J, leaving 12 bases between. The germline V gene has CDR1 SEHNR and CDR2 FQNEAQ (reference sequence). The CDR3 length is 14 residues. This chain's CDR3 is CASSSPGGDEKLFF. In DNA, the CDR3 is TGTGCCAGCAGCTCCCCAGGCGGGGATGAAAAACTGTTTTTT.

The V gene is TRBV5-1, the J gene TRBJ1-5, with D maybe TRBD1 (5 bases). CDR3 length equals 18 residues. V shed 1 base and J shed 0 bases, with 17 bases lying between them. Germline CDR1 reads SGHRS; CDR2 reads YFSETQ. CDR3 nucleotides: TGCGCCAGCAGCTTGTCGTGGGGCCCTCCATATAGCAATCAGCCCCAGCATTTT. It specifies CASSLSWGPPYSNQPQHF.